A single T cell receptor beta chain is shown here with its context. The antigen remains unidentified. This entry belongs to a study of identifying expanded T cells in peripheral blood. The study's findings and limits: Across healthy donors, higher total template counts meant significantly greater approximately two-week count variance. Over around two and four weeks, about 16.4 and 19 clones changed, versus roughly 1.1 between replicates.

Profiled with immunoSEQ multiplex PCR; TCRdb holds only in-frame clones, not every one. The profile covers 100,000 or so clones, with roughly 89% appearing a single time and roughly 15% taken by the ten largest. The CDR3 extends over 16 amino acids. Germline lookup yields CDR1 LNHDA and CDR2 SQIVND (reference sequence). V lost 3 bases and J lost 6; bases outside the gene matches: 9. During the collection period, no donor immune events like infections were recorded. Sequencing was performed on blood. This receptor was obtained from a person aged 18 to 75 in good health. The chain uses TRBV19 and TRBJ1-5; 9 positions match TRBD1. As DNA, the CDR3 is TGTGCCAGTAGTATTCCTATGGGACAGGGAGGTCAGCCCCAGCATTTT. Translated: CASSIPMGQGGQPQHF.